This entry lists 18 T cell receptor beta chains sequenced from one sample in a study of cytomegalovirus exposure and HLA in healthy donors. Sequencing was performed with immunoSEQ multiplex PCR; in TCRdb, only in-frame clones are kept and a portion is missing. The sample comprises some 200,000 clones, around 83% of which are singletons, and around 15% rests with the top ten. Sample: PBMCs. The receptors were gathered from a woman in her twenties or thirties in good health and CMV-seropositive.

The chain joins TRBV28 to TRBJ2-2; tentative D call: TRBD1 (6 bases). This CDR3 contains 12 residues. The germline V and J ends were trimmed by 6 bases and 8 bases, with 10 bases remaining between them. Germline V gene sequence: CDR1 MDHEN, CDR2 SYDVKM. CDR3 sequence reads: CASRSQGGELFF. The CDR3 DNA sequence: TGTGCCAGCAGATCCCAGGGGGGGGAGCTGTTTTTT.

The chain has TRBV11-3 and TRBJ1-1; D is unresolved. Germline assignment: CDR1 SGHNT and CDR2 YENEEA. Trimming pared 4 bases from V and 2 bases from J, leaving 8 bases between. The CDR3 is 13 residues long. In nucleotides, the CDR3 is TGTGCCAGCAGCTCGGGAATTAACACTGAAGCTTTCTTT. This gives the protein CASSSGINTEAFF.

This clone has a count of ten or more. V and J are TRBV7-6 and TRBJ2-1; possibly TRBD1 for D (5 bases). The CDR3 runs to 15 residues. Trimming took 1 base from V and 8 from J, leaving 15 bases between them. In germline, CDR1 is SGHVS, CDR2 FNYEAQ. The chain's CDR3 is CASSLGHQRGDEQFF. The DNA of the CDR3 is TGTGCCAGCAGCTTAGGGCACCAAAGGGGCGATGAGCAGTTCTTC.

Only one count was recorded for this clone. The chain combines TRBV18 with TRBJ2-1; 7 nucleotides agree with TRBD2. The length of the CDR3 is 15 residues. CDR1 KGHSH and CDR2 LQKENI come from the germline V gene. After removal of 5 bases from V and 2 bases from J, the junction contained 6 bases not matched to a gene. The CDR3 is CASSALGGTYNEQFF. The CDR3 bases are TGTGCCAGCTCAGCCCTCGGGGGGACCTACAATGAGCAGTTCTTC.

The CDR3 is CASSPLPAGRSYEQYF. CDR3 DNA: TGTGCCAGCAGCCCCCTACCGGCGGGAAGATCCTACGAGCAGTACTTC. V usage is TRBV5-6 and J usage is TRBJ2-7; weak D call: TRBD2 (6 bases). The germline gives CDR1 SGHDT, CDR2 YYEEEE. The CDR3 runs 16 residues. Trimming took off 4 bases at V and 1 base at J, with 18 bases between the two ends.

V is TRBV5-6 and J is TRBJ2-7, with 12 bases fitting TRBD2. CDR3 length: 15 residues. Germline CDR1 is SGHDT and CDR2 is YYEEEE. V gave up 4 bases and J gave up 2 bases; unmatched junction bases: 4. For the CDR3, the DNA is TGTGCCAGCAGCATACTAGCGGGAGGAGCCTACGAGCAGTACTTC. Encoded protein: CASSILAGGAYEQYF.

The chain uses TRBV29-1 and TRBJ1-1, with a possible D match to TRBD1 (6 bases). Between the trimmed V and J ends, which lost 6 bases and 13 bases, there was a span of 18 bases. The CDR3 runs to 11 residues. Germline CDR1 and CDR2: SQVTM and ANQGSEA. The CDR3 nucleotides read TGCAGCGTCGGGAATACAGGGAGGGTTTTCTTT. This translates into CSVGNTGRVFF.

This CDR3 reads CASSRLAGATGELFF. For the CDR3, the DNA is TGTGCCAGCAGTAGACTAGCGGGGGCCACCGGGGAGCTGTTTTTT. The V and J genes are TRBV2 and TRBJ2-2; 12 bases are a match to TRBD2. The CDR3 has 15 amino acids. The germline V gene has CDR1 SNHLY and CDR2 FYNNEI. V dropped 5 bases and J dropped 4; count of bases not matched to a gene: 2.

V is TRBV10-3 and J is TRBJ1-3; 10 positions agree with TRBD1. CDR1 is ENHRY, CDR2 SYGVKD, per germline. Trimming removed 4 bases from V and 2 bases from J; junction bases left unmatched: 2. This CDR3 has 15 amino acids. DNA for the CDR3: TGTGCCATCAGTGGGACAGGGGGACCTGGAAACACCATATATTTT. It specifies CAISGTGGPGNTIYF.

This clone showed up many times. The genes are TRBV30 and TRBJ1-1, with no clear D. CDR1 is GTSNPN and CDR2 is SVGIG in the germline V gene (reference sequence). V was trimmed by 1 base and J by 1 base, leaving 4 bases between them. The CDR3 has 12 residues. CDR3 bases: TGTGCCTGGAGTGACGGGAACACTGAAGCTTTCTTT. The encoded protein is CAWSDGNTEAFF.

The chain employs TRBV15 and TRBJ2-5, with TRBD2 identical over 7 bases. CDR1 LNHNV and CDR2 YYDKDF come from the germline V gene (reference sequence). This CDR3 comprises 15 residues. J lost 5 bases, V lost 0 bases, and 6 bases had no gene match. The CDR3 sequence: CATSRDVGGTETQYF. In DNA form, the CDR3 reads TGTGCCACCAGCAGAGACGTCGGGGGGACGGAGACCCAGTACTTC.

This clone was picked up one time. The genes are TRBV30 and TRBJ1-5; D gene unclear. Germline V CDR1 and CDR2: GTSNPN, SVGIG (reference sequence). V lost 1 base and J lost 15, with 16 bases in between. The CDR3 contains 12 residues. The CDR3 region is CAWSAGSQTPHF. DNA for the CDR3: TGTGCCTGGAGTGCGGGGTCCCAGACCCCGCATTTT.

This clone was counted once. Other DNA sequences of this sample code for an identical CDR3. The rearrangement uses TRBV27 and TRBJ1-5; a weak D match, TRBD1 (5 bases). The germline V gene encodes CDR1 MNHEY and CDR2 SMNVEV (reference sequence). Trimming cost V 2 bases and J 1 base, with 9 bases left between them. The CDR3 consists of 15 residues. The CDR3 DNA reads TGTGCCAGCAGTTTACAGGGTCTAAGCAATCAGCCCCAGCATTTT. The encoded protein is CASSLQGLSNQPQHF.

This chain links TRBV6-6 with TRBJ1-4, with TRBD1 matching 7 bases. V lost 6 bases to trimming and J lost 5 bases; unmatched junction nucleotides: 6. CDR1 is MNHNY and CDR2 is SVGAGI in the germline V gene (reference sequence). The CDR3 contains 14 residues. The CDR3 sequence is CASRYRDRNEKLFF. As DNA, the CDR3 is TGTGCCAGCAGATACCGGGACAGAAATGAAAAACTGTTTTTT.

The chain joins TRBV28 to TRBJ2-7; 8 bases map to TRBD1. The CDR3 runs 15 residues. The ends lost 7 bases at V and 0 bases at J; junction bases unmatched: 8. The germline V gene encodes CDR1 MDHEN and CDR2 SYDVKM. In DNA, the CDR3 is TGTGCCAGCACCACTGGACAGGGTAGCTCCTACGAGCAGTACTTC. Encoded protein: CASTTGQGSSYEQYF.

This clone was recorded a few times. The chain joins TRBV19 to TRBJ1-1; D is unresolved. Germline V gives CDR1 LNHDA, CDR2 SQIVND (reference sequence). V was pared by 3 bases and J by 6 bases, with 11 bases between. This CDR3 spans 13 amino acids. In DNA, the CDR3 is TGTGCCAGTAGTATCCACCTTGAGGCTGAAGCTTTCTTT. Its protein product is CASSIHLEAEAFF.

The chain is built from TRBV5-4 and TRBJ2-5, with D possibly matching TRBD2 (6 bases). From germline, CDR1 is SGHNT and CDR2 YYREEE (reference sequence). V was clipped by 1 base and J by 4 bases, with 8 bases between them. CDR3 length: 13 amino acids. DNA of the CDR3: TGTGCCAGCAGCTTGCGGGGAGGAGAGACCCAGTACTTC. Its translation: CASSLRGGETQYF.

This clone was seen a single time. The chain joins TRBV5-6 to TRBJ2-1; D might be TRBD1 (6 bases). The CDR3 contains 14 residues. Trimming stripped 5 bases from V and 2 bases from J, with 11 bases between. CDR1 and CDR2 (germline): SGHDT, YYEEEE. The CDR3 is CASRSQGTYNEQFF. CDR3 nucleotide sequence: TGTGCCAGCAGGTCCCAGGGGACCTACAATGAGCAGTTCTTC.